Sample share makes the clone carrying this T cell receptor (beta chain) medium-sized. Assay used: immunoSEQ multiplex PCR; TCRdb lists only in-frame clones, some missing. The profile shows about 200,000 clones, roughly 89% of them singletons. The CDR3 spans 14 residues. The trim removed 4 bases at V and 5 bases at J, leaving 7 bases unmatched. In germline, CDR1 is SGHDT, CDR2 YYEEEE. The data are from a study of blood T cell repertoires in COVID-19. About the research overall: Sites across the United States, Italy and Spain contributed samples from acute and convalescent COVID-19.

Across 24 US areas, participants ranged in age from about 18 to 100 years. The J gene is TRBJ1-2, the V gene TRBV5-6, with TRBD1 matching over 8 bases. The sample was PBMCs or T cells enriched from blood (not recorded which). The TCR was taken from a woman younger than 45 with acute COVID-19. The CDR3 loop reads CASSPGQVIYGYTF. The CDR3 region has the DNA TGTGCCAGCAGCCCGGGACAGGTTATTTATGGCTACACCTTC.